One and the same sample provided the 8 T cell receptor beta chains below, sequenced in a study of glioma-infiltrating T cells. Amplification of TCR alpha and beta CDR3 regions from RNA used iRepertoire nested multiplex PCR. TCRdb reanalysed the multiplex PCR reads using MiXCR and keeps one entry per CDR3 protein. Among about 190,000 distinct CDR3 sequences listed, over 25% were seen once. Sequenced sample: glioma tissue, nonneoplastic brain tissue, or PBMCs (not recorded which). These receptors originate from a human donor with low-grade glioma or glioblastoma, undergoing nonglioma brain surgery, or in good health (not recorded which).

The chain joins TRBV29-1 to TRBJ1-2, with a tentative D call TRBD1 (5 bases). The CDR3 has 13 amino acids. Per the germline V gene, CDR1 is SQVTM and CDR2 is ANQGSEA. The V gene lost 2 bases and the J gene lost 4 bases, with 11 bases spanning the gap. CDR3 in DNA: TGCAGCGTTGAATGGGGGACTAGCTATGGCTACACCTTC. Amino acids: CSVEWGTSYGYTF. The whole variable domain, filled in from reference TRBV29-1 and TRBJ1-2, reads SAVISQKPSRDICQRGTSLTIQCQVDSQVTMMFWYRQQPGQSLTLIATANQGSEATYESGFVIDKFPISRPNLTFSTLTVSNMSPEDSSIYLCSVEWGTSYGYTFGSGTRLTVV.

Concerning this clonotype itself: A much bigger clone sits one base away, suggesting this may be a read error. This chain connects TRBV4-1 to TRBJ1-5, with unresolved D. Trimming left V 2 bases short and J 2 bases short, with 7 bases between. The CDR3 extends over 14 amino acids. The germline V gene encodes CDR1 MGHRA and CDR2 YSYEKL. CDR3 sequence: CASSQLHGNQPQHF. The CDR3 region has the DNA TGCGCCAGCAGCCAATTGCATGGCAATCAGCCCCAGCATTTT.

Comments on this clonotype: A single base separates this from a much larger clone, so it may be a read error. The V call is TRBV12-3 or TRBV12-4, the J call TRBJ2-1; D assignment may be TRBD1 or TRBD2 (5 bases each). This CDR3 has 13 amino acids. V lost 3 bases and J 10 bases, leaving 13 bases between the germline ends. CDR3 amino acids: CASSFGGTYEQFF. CDR3 nucleotides: TGTGCCAGCAGTTTTGGGGGAACCTACGAGCAGTTCTTC.

The chain has TRBV25-1 and TRBJ2-7; 9 positions agree with TRBD1. The germline gives CDR1 MGHDK, CDR2 SYGVNS. The CDR3 length is 15 residues. Trimming removed 5 bases from V and 7 bases from J; junction bases left unmatched: 12. The CDR3: CASSQLRTGDNEQYF. The CDR3 DNA reads as TGTGCCAGCAGTCAACTCCGGACAGGGGACAATGAGCAGTACTTC.

The chain carries TRBV7-2 and TRBJ2-6; D may be TRBD2 (5 bases). The CDR3 loop spans 16 amino acids. Germline V gene data show CDR1 as SGHTA and CDR2 as FQGNSA. Trimming left V 8 bases short and J 1 base short, with 15 bases between. The CDR3 sequence is CASVGAVASGANVLTF. In DNA form, the CDR3 reads TGTGCCAGCGTAGGAGCGGTCGCGTCTGGGGCCAACGTCCTGACTTTC. Together with reference TRBV7-2 and TRBJ2-6, the CDR3 gives the full variable domain: GAGVSQSPSNKVTEKGKDVELRCDPISGHTALYWYRQSLGQGLEFLIYFQGNSAPDKSGLPSDRFSAERTGGSVSTLTIQRTQQEDSAVYLCASVGAVASGANVLTFGAGSRLTVL.

As to this clonotype: A junction end diverges from the germline sequence, so it may reflect a read error. The chain has TRBV19 and TRBJ1-3, with unresolved D. Germline V gene sequence: CDR1 LNHDA, CDR2 SQIVND (reference sequence). The CDR3 is made up of 14 amino acids. DNA for the CDR3: TGTGCCAGTAGTATTAGTCGGTATGGAAACAACATATATTTT. Amino acid sequence: CASSISRYGNNIYF. The variable domain in full, with the rest retrieved from reference TRBV19 and TRBJ1-3, is DGGITQSPKYLFRKEGQNVTLSCEQNLNHDAMYWYRQDPGQGLRLIYYSQIVNDFQKGDIAEGYSVSREKKESFPLTVTSAQKNPTAFYLCASSISRYGNNIYFGEGSWLTVV.

This clonotype was seen at least ten times. The gene calls are TRBV6-5 and TRBJ1-1, with D maybe TRBD1 (6 bases). V lost 3 bases, J lost 7 bases, and 12 bases lay in between. Germline V lookup: CDR1 MNHEY, CDR2 SVGAGI. This CDR3 has 13 amino acids. DNA of the CDR3: TGTGCCAGCAGTTATCTGGGGGCGAATGAAGCTTTCTTT. It is translated as CASSYLGANEAFF.

The chain couples TRBV29-1 to TRBJ2-5; D may be TRBD1 (5 bases). CDR3 length: 13 amino acids. V lost 7 bases and J 1 base, leaving 13 bases between the germline ends. The germline V gene has CDR1 SQVTM and CDR2 ANQGSEA. In nucleotides, the CDR3 is TGCAGCGGGGGCGGACCGTCCCAAGAGACCCAGTACTTC. Translating gives CSGGGPSQETQYF.